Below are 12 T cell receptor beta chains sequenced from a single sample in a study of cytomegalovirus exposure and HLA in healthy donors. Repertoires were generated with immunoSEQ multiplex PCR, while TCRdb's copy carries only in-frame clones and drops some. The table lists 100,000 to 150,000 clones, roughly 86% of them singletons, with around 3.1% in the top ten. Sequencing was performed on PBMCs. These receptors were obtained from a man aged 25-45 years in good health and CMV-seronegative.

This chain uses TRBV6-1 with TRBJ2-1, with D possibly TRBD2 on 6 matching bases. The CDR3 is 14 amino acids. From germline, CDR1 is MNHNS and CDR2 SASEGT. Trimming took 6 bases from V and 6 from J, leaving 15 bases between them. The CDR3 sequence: CASSVHPGLNEQFF. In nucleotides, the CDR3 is TGTGCCAGCAGCGTTCACCCGGGACTCAATGAGCAGTTCTTC.

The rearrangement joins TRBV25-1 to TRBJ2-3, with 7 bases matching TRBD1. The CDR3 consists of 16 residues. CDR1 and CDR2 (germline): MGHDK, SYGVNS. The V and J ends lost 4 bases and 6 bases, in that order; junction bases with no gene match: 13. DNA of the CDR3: TGTGCCAGCAGTGGGGCTAGCAGGGGGAGTTGGGATACGCAGTATTTT. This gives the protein CASSGASRGSWDTQYF.

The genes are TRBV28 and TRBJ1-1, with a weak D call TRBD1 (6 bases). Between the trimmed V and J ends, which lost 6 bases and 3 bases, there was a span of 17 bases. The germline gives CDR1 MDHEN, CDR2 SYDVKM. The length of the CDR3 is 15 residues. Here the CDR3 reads CASRVGWGLDTEAFF. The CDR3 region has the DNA TGTGCCAGCAGGGTGGGTTGGGGGCTAGACACTGAAGCTTTCTTT.

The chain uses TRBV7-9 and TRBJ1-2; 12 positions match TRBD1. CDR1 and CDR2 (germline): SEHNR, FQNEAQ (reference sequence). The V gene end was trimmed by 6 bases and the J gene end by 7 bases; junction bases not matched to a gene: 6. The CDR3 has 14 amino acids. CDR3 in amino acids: CASRGQGAPGGYTF. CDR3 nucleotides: TGTGCCAGCAGGGGACAGGGGGCTCCTGGTGGCTACACCTTC.

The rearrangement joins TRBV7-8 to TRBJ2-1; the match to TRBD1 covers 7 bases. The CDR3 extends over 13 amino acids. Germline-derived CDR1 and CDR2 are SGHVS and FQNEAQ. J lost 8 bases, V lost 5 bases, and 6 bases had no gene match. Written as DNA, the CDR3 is TGTGCCAGCAGCCCCGGGACAGCGGATGAGCAGTTCTTC. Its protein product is CASSPGTADEQFF.

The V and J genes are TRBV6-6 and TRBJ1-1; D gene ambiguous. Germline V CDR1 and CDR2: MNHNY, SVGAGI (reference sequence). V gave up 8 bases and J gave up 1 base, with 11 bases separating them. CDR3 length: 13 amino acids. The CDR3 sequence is CASARDENTEAFF. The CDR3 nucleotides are TGTGCCAGCGCTAGAGACGAGAACACTGAAGCTTTCTTT.

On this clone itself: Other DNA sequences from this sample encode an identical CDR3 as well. For the CDR3, the DNA is TGTGCCAGCAGCTTGGCGGGGTCCTCCTACGAGCAGTACTTC. Residues: CASSLAGSSYEQYF. The V gene is TRBV5-4, the J gene TRBJ2-7; D possibly corresponds to TRBD2 (5 bases). The CDR3 runs to 14 residues. Germline V gene sequence: CDR1 SGHNT, CDR2 YYREEE (reference sequence). Trimming removed 0 bases at V and 0 bases at J, with 7 bases between.

Here the CDR3 reads CASSSLGASSYEQYF. DNA for the CDR3: TGTGCCAGCAGCTCCCTGGGGGCCAGCTCCTACGAGCAGTACTTC. V gene TRBV7-2 combines with J gene TRBJ2-7, with D possibly being TRBD1 (6 bases). The CDR3 runs to 15 residues. Germline V CDR1 and CDR2: SGHTA, FQGNSA. V was trimmed by 4 bases and J by 0 bases, leaving 13 bases between them.

The CDR3, as DNA: TGTGCCAGCAGTGGTCCGGGGGGCTCCCGGGAGTGGGGCTACGAGCAGTACTTC. It codes for CASSGPGGSREWGYEQYF. The genes are TRBV6-1 and TRBJ2-7; tentatively, D is TRBD2 (7 bases). This CDR3 has 18 amino acids. The V end was cut by 4 bases, the J end by 3 bases, with 25 bases between. Looked up from germline, CDR1 is MNHNS and CDR2 is SASEGT.

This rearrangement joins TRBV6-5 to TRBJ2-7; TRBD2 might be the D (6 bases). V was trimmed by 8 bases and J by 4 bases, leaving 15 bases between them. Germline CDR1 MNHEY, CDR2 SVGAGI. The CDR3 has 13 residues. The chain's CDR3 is CASCRDFSYEQYF. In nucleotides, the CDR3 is TGTGCCAGCTGCCGGGACTTCTCATACGAGCAGTACTTC.

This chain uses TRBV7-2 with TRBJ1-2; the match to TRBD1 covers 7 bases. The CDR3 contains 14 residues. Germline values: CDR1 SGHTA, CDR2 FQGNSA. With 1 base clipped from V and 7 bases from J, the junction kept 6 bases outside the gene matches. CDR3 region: CASSLEGQLSGYTF. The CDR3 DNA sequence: TGTGCCAGCAGCTTAGAGGGACAGCTGAGTGGCTACACCTTC.

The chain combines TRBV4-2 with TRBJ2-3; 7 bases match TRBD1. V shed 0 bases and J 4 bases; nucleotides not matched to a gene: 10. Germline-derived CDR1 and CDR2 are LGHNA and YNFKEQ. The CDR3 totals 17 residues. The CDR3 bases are TGTGCCAGCAGCCAAGAACATTTGAGACAGGGTCCAGATACGCAGTATTTT. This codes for CASSQEHLRQGPDTQYF.